These 15 T cell receptor beta chains share one sample of origin, sequenced in a study of identical twins. Using its own MiXCR run on the 5' RACE reads, TCRdb lists one record per CDR3 protein. The repertoire holds 500,000 or so distinct CDR3 sequences, with 20% to 25% as singletons. The same sample was also used in a study of T cells expressing NK-cell markers.

The specimen was CD4+ T cells sorted from blood. All receptors derive from a woman under 30 in good health.

This clonotype was counted only a few times. The chain carries TRBV20-1 and TRBJ2-1; D ambiguous. V was cut by 2 bases and J by 3 bases, with 8 bases left in between. Germline V CDR1 and CDR2: DFQATT, SNEGSKA (reference sequence). The CDR3 length is 13 residues. The chain's CDR3 is CSARTAIYNEQFF. In DNA, the CDR3 is TGCAGTGCTAGAACAGCCATCTACAATGAGCAGTTCTTC.

This rearrangement joins TRBV9 to TRBJ2-2, with D possibly matching TRBD2 (5 bases). Germline V gives CDR1 SGDLS, CDR2 YYNGEE. This CDR3 region has 14 residues. The V end lost 4 bases, the J end lost 4 bases, and 11 bases lay between the germline ends. The CDR3 protein is CASSSSGATGELFF. In nucleotides, the CDR3 is TGTGCCAGCAGCAGCAGCGGAGCCACCGGGGAGCTGTTTTTT. Supplemented by reference TRBV9 and TRBJ2-2, the full variable domain reads DSGVTQTPKHLITATGQRVTLRCSPRSGDLSVYWYQQSLDQGLQFLIQYYNGEERAKGNILERFSAQQFPDLHSELNLSSLELGDSALYFCASSSSGATGELFFGEGSRLTVL.

This clonotype came up a few times. This chain links TRBV7-3 with TRBJ2-2; the D is unclear. The CDR3 contains 13 residues. Deletions cut 5 bases from V and 6 bases from J, with 10 bases between. The germline V gene has CDR1 SGHTA and CDR2 FQGTGA. CDR3 DNA: TGTGCCAGCAGCCCCAGTCCATCCGGGGAGCTGTTTTTT. Its translation: CASSPSPSGELFF.

This clonotype has just a few counts. V is TRBV20-1 and J is TRBJ2-1; 7 bases fit TRBD2. The CDR3 runs 15 residues. The trim removed 6 bases at V and 1 base at J, leaving 9 bases unmatched. Germline V gives CDR1 DFQATT, CDR2 SNEGSKA (reference sequence). The CDR3 region is CSAASSGLSYNEQFF. CDR3 sequence (DNA): TGCAGTGCAGCCTCTAGCGGATTATCCTACAATGAGCAGTTCTTC.

This clonotype has a handful of counts. The V gene is TRBV7-3, the J gene TRBJ2-7; D may correspond to TRBD1 or TRBD2 (5 bases each). Trimming removed 5 bases at V and 5 bases at J, with 16 bases between. CDR1 SGHTA and CDR2 FQGTGA come from the germline V gene. The length of the CDR3 is 14 residues. CDR3 nucleotide sequence: TGTGCCAGCAGCCCGGCCGGGACCAGGGACGAGCAGTACTTC. Protein sequence: CASSPAGTRDEQYF.

This clonotype occurred a few times. The rearrangement uses TRBV7-9 and TRBJ2-7, with D possibly TRBD2 on 5 matching bases. There are 14 residues in the CDR3. Trimming took off 2 bases at V and 2 bases at J, with 10 bases between the two ends. In germline, CDR1 is SEHNR, CDR2 FQNEAQ (reference sequence). The CDR3 coding sequence is TGTGCCAGCAGCTTAAGTACTAGAACCTACGAGCAGTACTTC. As protein: CASSLSTRTYEQYF.

The V gene is TRBV5-1, the J gene TRBJ2-7; possibly TRBD1 or TRBD2 for D (5 bases each). This CDR3 is built from 16 residues. V was cut by 7 bases and J by 0 bases, with 20 bases left in between. Germline values: CDR1 SGHRS, CDR2 YFSETQ. The CDR3 bases are TGCGCCAGCGGGGGACCGAGTATAAGGAGCTCCTACGAGCAGTACTTC. It codes for CASGGPSIRSSYEQYF.

The J gene is TRBJ2-2, the V gene TRBV15, with TRBD1 matching over 8 bases. CDR1 is LNHNV, CDR2 YYDKDF, per germline (reference sequence). This CDR3 comprises 14 residues. The ends lost 8 bases at V and 7 bases at J; junction bases unmatched: 9. CDR3 sequence reads: CATARNRGDGELFF. Here the CDR3 DNA reads TGTGCCACCGCTCGCAACAGGGGGGACGGGGAGCTGTTTTTT.

This clonotype turned up a few times. V gene TRBV10-3 combines with J gene TRBJ2-1; tentatively, D is TRBD1 or TRBD2 (5 bases each). This CDR3 has 12 residues. V was clipped by 2 bases and J by 9 bases, with 8 bases between them. CDR1 is ENHRY and CDR2 is SYGVKD in the germline V gene. The CDR3, as DNA: TGTGCCATCAGTGAGGGGGGAAGTGAGCAGTTCTTC. Translating it yields CAISEGGSEQFF.

This clonotype was detected only a few times. This chain links TRBV7-9 with TRBJ2-1, with D perhaps TRBD2 (5 bases). The CDR3 extends over 9 amino acids. CDR1 and CDR2 (germline): SEHNR, FQNEAQ (reference sequence). CDR3 nucleotide sequence: TGTCGGGATGGCAATGAGCAGTTCTTC. This sequence encodes CRDGNEQFF.

V and J are TRBV12-3 or TRBV12-4 and TRBJ1-4; a possible D gene is TRBD1 (5 bases). V lost 3 bases, J lost 6 bases, and 8 bases lay in between. The CDR3 length is 13 residues. Written as DNA, the CDR3 is TGTGCCAGCAGTTTTGGGACGGATGAAAAACTGTTTTTT. Amino acid sequence: CASSFGTDEKLFF.

This clonotype showed up many times. V gene TRBV12-3 or TRBV12-4 combines with J gene TRBJ2-5; 7 bases line up with TRBD1. The length of the CDR3 is 13 residues. The ends lost 2 bases at V and 12 bases at J; junction bases unmatched: 9. DNA of the CDR3: TGTGCCAGCAGTTTAAGGACAGGTGGCCCAAAGTACTTC. It is translated as CASSLRTGGPKYF.

The chain recombines TRBV20-1 with TRBJ2-3; 10 bases are shared with TRBD2. The V and J ends lost 6 bases and 5 bases, in that order; junction bases with no gene match: 2. Germline values: CDR1 DFQATT, CDR2 SNEGSKA (reference sequence). This CDR3 contains 12 residues. The CDR3 DNA follows: TGCAGTGCCGGGACTAGCGAAGATACGCAGTATTTT. Its translation is CSAGTSEDTQYF.

This chain connects TRBV20-1 to TRBJ1-1; D is unclear. This CDR3 contains 13 residues. Trimming left V 3 bases short and J 3 bases short, with 11 bases between. Germline V gene lookup returns CDR1 DFQATT and CDR2 SNEGSKA (reference sequence). The CDR3 spells CSASLSTYTEAFF. The CDR3, as DNA: TGCAGTGCTAGTCTTTCCACATACACTGAAGCTTTCTTT.

The chain is built from TRBV27 and TRBJ2-4, with 15 bases identical to TRBD2. There are 17 residues in the CDR3. The junction had 13 bases not matched to a gene; V was cut back by 10 bases and J by 6 bases. Germline V gives CDR1 MNHEY, CDR2 SMNVEV (reference sequence). CDR3 DNA: TGTGCCACCTCACGATTAGGACTAGCGGGGGGGGGAAACATTCAGTACTTC. Amino acids: CATSRLGLAGGGNIQYF.